This T cell receptor (beta chain) emerged from a study of cytomegalovirus exposure and HLA in healthy donors. For the study at large: Of the donors genotyped, 398 in all, 65% to 90% fell in the Caucasian-associated ancestry cluster.

Regarding the study as a whole: Cytomegalovirus-associated TCR beta chains were listed, numbering 150 to 200.

Germline loops: CDR1 SGDLS, CDR2 YYNGEE. V dropped 5 bases and J dropped 1; count of bases not matched to a gene: 4. The CDR3 covers 15 residues. Both 60 Vbeta primers and 13 Jbeta primers went into the PCR. Profiling relied on immunoSEQ multiplex PCR, and the TCRdb table lists in-frame clones only, not all of them. The sample has about 170,000 clones; roughly 84% are singletons. Donors showed nominal health when sampled, although they likely had unrecorded immune exposures. On this clone itself: The target antigen is unknown.

Specimen: PBMCs. V is TRBV9 and J is TRBJ2-2; the match to TRBD1 covers 8 bases. The source is a male donor in good health and CMV-seronegative. The CDR3 DNA sequence: TGTGCCAGCAGATCCGGGACAGGGAACACCGGGGAGCTGTTTTTT. It specifies CASRSGTGNTGELFF.